The next 20 T cell receptor beta chains were all read from a single sample in a study of cytotoxic CD8 clonotypes in ibrutinib-treated CLL. Assay: immunoSEQ multiplex PCR; the TCRdb copy retains only in-frame clones and omits some. Of 160,000 or so clones listed, about four fifths are singletons. The sample was PBMCs, taken after 24 months of ibrutinib treatment. These receptors were collected from a human donor with chronic lymphocytic leukemia.

The rearrangement uses TRBV18 and TRBJ1-3; no definite D call. Germline CDR1 is KGHSH and CDR2 is LQKENI. The V gene lost 3 bases and the J gene lost 0 bases, with 6 bases spanning the gap. The CDR3 extends over 14 amino acids. Written as DNA, the CDR3 is TGTGCCAGCTCACCGGGCCTCTCTGGAAACACCATATATTTT. It is translated as CASSPGLSGNTIYF.

The gene calls are TRBV28 and TRBJ1-2; D might be TRBD1 (6 bases). The germline gives CDR1 MDHEN, CDR2 SYDVKM. The CDR3 extends over 14 amino acids. Trimming stripped 6 bases from V and 6 bases from J, with 17 bases between. The DNA of the CDR3 is TGTGCCAGCAGCTCCCTCTGGGGGGGGCATGGCTACACCTTC. This translates into CASSSLWGGHGYTF.

This clone was seen more than once but under ten times. This chain uses TRBV28 with TRBJ1-5; 8 nucleotides match TRBD1. V lost 6 bases, J lost 11 bases, and 15 bases stayed unmatched. The CDR3 runs to 15 residues. The germline gives CDR1 MDHEN, CDR2 SYDVKM. The CDR3 spells CASRKYSGQTGAQHF. CDR3 DNA sequence: TGTGCCAGCAGAAAGTACTCGGGACAGACAGGGGCCCAGCATTTT.

In this sample, this clone turned up once. The chain is built from TRBV10-3 and TRBJ2-7; TRBD1 agrees at 7 bases. The CDR3 runs 14 residues. Germline assignment: CDR1 ENHRY and CDR2 SYGVKD. With V trimmed by 10 bases and J by 6 bases, 15 bases remained unmatched. CDR3 in DNA: TGTGCCACCAAAGACAGGGTGGGTTTAGGCGAGCAGTACTTC. This sequence encodes CATKDRVGLGEQYF.

The count of this clone is one. The chain links TRBV9 to TRBJ2-3, with 9 bases fitting TRBD1. The trim removed 0 bases at V and 5 bases at J, leaving 4 bases unmatched. CDR3 length: 15 amino acids. Germline loops: CDR1 SGDLS, CDR2 YYNGEE. CDR3 protein: CASSVVTGGEDTQYF. The CDR3 DNA follows: TGTGCCAGCAGCGTAGTAACAGGGGGCGAAGATACGCAGTATTTT.

V usage is TRBV6-1 and J usage is TRBJ1-2; D is undetermined. The germline CDR1 and CDR2 sequences are MNHNS and SASEGT. There are 12 residues in the CDR3. V lost 8 bases and J 8 bases, leaving 15 bases between the germline ends. DNA of the CDR3: TGTGCCAGCGCCAGGCCATCCGGAGGCTACACCTTC. This sequence encodes CASARPSGGYTF.

The chain recombines TRBV6-1 with TRBJ2-7; possibly TRBD1 or TRBD2 for D (6 bases each). Germline lookup yields CDR1 MNHNS and CDR2 SASEGT. The CDR3 length is 15 residues. Trimming left V 7 bases short and J 3 bases short, with 19 bases between. CDR3 loop: CASIGGRRGHYEQYF. The CDR3 coding sequence is TGTGCCAGCATCGGGGGCCGCAGGGGCCACTACGAGCAGTACTTC.

The rearrangement links TRBV4-3 to TRBJ2-1; 9 bases are shared with TRBD2. The CDR3 is made up of 18 amino acids. V trimming: 0 bases; J trimming: 3 bases; junction bases outside the gene matches: 9. CDR1 is LGHNA and CDR2 is YSLEER in the germline V gene. This chain's CDR3 is CASSQDPYSGSFYNEQFF. CDR3 bases: TGCGCCAGCAGCCAAGACCCCTATAGCGGGAGTTTCTACAATGAGCAGTTCTTC.

This sequence joins TRBV21-1 and TRBJ1-5; no DNA check was done on the table's D call, TRBD1. TRBV21-1 represents a pseudogene. The CDR3 is made up of 14 amino acids. The CDR3 DNA is TGTGCCAGCAGGGACAGGGCCAATTATCAGCCCCAGCATTTT. This sequence encodes CASRDRANYQPQHF.

V gene TRBV7-2 combines with J gene TRBJ1-2; 10 positions agree with TRBD1. The germline CDR1 and CDR2 sequences are SGHTA and FQGNSA. The CDR3 runs 15 residues. Germline trimming cut 5 bases from V and 9 bases from J; bases unmatched to any gene: 12. CDR3 protein: CASSQSPGQGIRYTF. The CDR3 DNA reads TGTGCCAGCAGCCAAAGTCCGGGACAGGGGATCCGCTACACCTTC.

The V and J genes are TRBV19 and TRBJ1-2; 7 nucleotides match TRBD1. CDR1 LNHDA and CDR2 SQIVND come from the germline V gene (reference sequence). CDR3 length equals 16 residues. J gave up 4 bases and V 4 bases, and 12 bases lay outside the gene matches. The CDR3 DNA reads TGTGCCAGTAGTACCAGTTCGTGGGGACAGATCTATGGCTACACCTTC. This codes for CASSTSSWGQIYGYTF.

This rearrangement joins TRBV27 to TRBJ1-1; 7 bases align to TRBD1. The CDR3 sequence is 14 residues long. J gave up 7 bases and V 2 bases, and 7 bases lay outside the gene matches. Looked up from germline, CDR1 is MNHEY and CDR2 is SMNVEV (reference sequence). The CDR3 region is CASSLARDRLEAFF. In nucleotides, the CDR3 is TGTGCCAGCAGTTTAGCCCGGGACAGACTTGAAGCTTTCTTT.

The gene calls are TRBV28 and TRBJ2-1; 10 bases line up with TRBD2. This CDR3 spans 13 amino acids. V dropped 3 bases and J dropped 8; count of bases not matched to a gene: 1. CDR1 and CDR2 (germline): MDHEN, SYDVKM. The CDR3 region is CASSLGTSDEQFF. The CDR3 DNA is TGTGCCAGCAGTTTGGGGACTAGCGATGAGCAGTTCTTC.

There are a few counts of this clone. This chain joins TRBV6-6 and TRBJ2-7; 9 bases line up with TRBD1. CDR1 is MNHNY, CDR2 SVGAGI, per germline (reference sequence). J was trimmed by 4 bases and V by 5 bases; bases with no gene match: 12. The CDR3 runs 16 residues. The CDR3 DNA reads as TGTGCCAGCAGTGGGGGTCAGGGACAGGGCGGTTACGAGCAGTACTTC. Translation gives CASSGGQGQGGYEQYF.

The sample holds a few counts of this clone. This sequence joins TRBV18 and TRBJ1-2; no firm D call. The CDR3 extends over 13 amino acids. The V and J ends lost 3 bases and 4 bases respectively, with 9 bases between them. The germline V gene has CDR1 KGHSH and CDR2 LQKENI. The CDR3 DNA sequence: TGTGCCAGCTCACCTGTTGACCTCTATGGCTACACCTTC. This sequence encodes CASSPVDLYGYTF.

The chain carries TRBV4-3 and TRBJ2-3, with 9 bases lining up with TRBD2. The V and J ends lost 0 bases and 7 bases, in that order; junction bases with no gene match: 8. Looked up from germline, CDR1 is LGHNA and CDR2 is YSLEER. The length of the CDR3 is 16 residues. The DNA of the CDR3 is TGCGCCAGCAGCCAAGATCCTAGCGGGATTGTAAATACGCAGTATTTT. This translates into CASSQDPSGIVNTQYF.

The genes are TRBV29-1 and TRBJ1-4; D gene uncertain. CDR3 length equals 15 residues. V was clipped by 6 bases and J by 0 bases, with 14 bases between them. CDR1 is SQVTM, CDR2 ANQGSEA, per germline. This CDR3 reads CSVPVSTATNEKLFF. The CDR3 DNA reads TGCAGCGTCCCGGTCTCTACAGCAACTAATGAAAAACTGTTTTTT.

This clone was picked up one time. This chain joins TRBV27 and TRBJ1-5, with D unclear. The CDR3 loop spans 15 amino acids. Trimming left V 5 bases short and J 0 bases short, with 11 bases between. Per germline, CDR1 MNHEY and CDR2 SMNVEV (reference sequence). CDR3 nucleotides: TGTGCCAGCAGTGCGGTTAAGTATAGCAATCAGCCCCAGCATTTT. It specifies CASSAVKYSNQPQHF.

This clone was counted a single time. This chain uses TRBV19 with TRBJ1-5; D perhaps matches TRBD1 (6 bases). The length of the CDR3 is 15 residues. Trimming left V 3 bases short and J 7 bases short, with 16 bases between. Germline CDR1 LNHDA, CDR2 SQIVND (reference sequence). The DNA for the CDR3 is TGTGCCAGTAGTATGTCGCAGGGGCGAGGACAGCCCCAGCATTTT. Amino acids: CASSMSQGRGQPQHF.

The J gene is TRBJ1-2, the V gene TRBV5-1; possible D gene TRBD1, 6 bases. Germline V CDR1 and CDR2: SGHRS, YFSETQ. Deletions cut 1 base from V and 7 bases from J, with 11 bases between. The length of the CDR3 is 13 residues. CDR3 residues: CASSLSGGFGYTF. The CDR3 DNA follows: TGCGCCAGCAGCTTGTCGGGGGGCTTTGGCTACACCTTC.